These 20 T cell receptor beta chains were sequenced from one sample in a study of shared T cell receptors in the human thymus. Here immunoSEQ multiplex PCR was the method, and the copy in TCRdb shows in-frame clones only, minus some. The sample lists roughly 500,000 clones, roughly 74% occurring once. A further study also used this sample, focusing on human thymus T cells.

Sequenced sample: thymocytes. These receptors were obtained from a boy in the first two years of life with a congenital heart defect.

This clone was seen a handful of times. The genes are TRBV5-1 and TRBJ2-1; the match to TRBD2 covers 7 bases. Germline CDR1 SGHRS, CDR2 YFSETQ. This CDR3 has 15 amino acids. The trim removed 0 bases at V and 6 bases at J, leaving 6 bases unmatched. The CDR3 region is CASSLAGRASNEQFF. In DNA form, the CDR3 reads TGCGCCAGCAGCTTGGCGGGGAGGGCCTCCAATGAGCAGTTCTTC.

The chain uses TRBV5-6 and TRBJ2-4; possibly TRBD2 for D (6 bases). The CDR3 sequence is 17 residues long. V gave up 3 bases and J gave up 7 bases, with 23 bases separating them. The germline CDR1 and CDR2 sequences are SGHDT and YYEEEE. The CDR3 here is CASSSTRRGTPGNIQYF. The DNA for the CDR3 is TGTGCCAGCAGCTCTACTCGCCGGGGGACTCCGGGGAACATTCAGTACTTC.

The chain couples TRBV7-2 to TRBJ1-4, with a possible D match to TRBD1 (5 bases). The CDR3 sequence is 15 residues long. CDR1 and CDR2 from the germline V gene are SGHTA and FQGNSA. V dropped 1 base and J dropped 5 bases, with 11 bases sitting between them. The CDR3 DNA sequence: TGTGCCAGCAGCTTAGATCTTCGACAGAATGAAAAACTGTTTTTT. The encoded protein is CASSLDLRQNEKLFF.

CDR3 DNA: TGTGCCAGCAGCTTACCGCGAGAAAAAAACACTGAAGCTTTCTTT. This translates into CASSLPREKNTEAFF. The rearrangement uses TRBV7-9 and TRBJ1-1; D is ambiguous. The CDR3 has 15 amino acids. Looked up from germline, CDR1 is SEHNR and CDR2 is FQNEAQ (reference sequence). Trimming pared 2 bases from V and 2 bases from J, leaving 12 bases between.

Of note for this clone: A junction end diverges from the germline sequence, so it may reflect a read error. The J gene is TRBJ1-2, the V gene TRBV5-3, with TRBD1 matching 7 bases. TRBV5-3 is identified as an open reading frame with a role that is uncertain. The CDR3 covers 14 residues. The CDR3 nucleotides are TGTGCCAGAAGCGTGATAGGGACAGCAGTTAGCATACCCTTC. It specifies CARSVIGTAVSIPF.

The genes are TRBV30 and TRBJ1-4; 7 bases are shared with TRBD1. The trim removed 1 base at V and 8 bases at J, leaving 4 bases unmatched. CDR1 and CDR2 (germline): GTSNPN, SVGIG (reference sequence). This CDR3 contains 13 residues. The CDR3 DNA reads TGTGCCTGGAGTGACAGGGGAGAGGAAAAACTGTTTTTT. Protein product: CAWSDRGEEKLFF.

The V gene is TRBV6-1, the J gene TRBJ2-3; 8 bases fit TRBD1. Germline values: CDR1 MNHNS, CDR2 SASEGT. The CDR3 contains 14 residues. The J segment lost 6 bases and the V segment lost 4 bases, leaving 6 bases of the junction unmatched. DNA of the CDR3: TGTGCCAGCAGTGGGCGACAGGGGTTGGATACGCAGTATTTT. Residues: CASSGRQGLDTQYF.

The V and J genes are TRBV4-1 and TRBJ2-1, with D possibly being TRBD1 (6 bases). Trimming left V 2 bases short and J 3 bases short, with 23 bases between. Germline V gives CDR1 MGHRA, CDR2 YSYEKL. The CDR3 loop spans 19 amino acids. In nucleotides, the CDR3 is TGCGCCAGCAGCCAAACTCTCGACAGGAATCAAGTACACTACAATGAGCAGTTCTTC. It codes for CASSQTLDRNQVHYNEQFF.

The chain has TRBV5-6 and TRBJ2-7; D perhaps matches TRBD2 (5 bases). V lost 4 bases to trimming and J lost 7 bases, with 15 bases between them. The CDR3 consists of 13 residues. The germline gives CDR1 SGHDT, CDR2 YYEEEE. The CDR3: CASSMGGSEEQYF. CDR3 bases: TGTGCCAGCAGCATGGGTGGTAGCGAGGAGCAGTACTTC.

V and J are TRBV5-4 and TRBJ2-7; maybe TRBD2 (6 bases). The CDR3 sequence is 15 residues long. Trimming pared 4 bases from V and 2 bases from J, leaving 16 bases between. Germline loops: CDR1 SGHNT, CDR2 YYREEE (reference sequence). CDR3 DNA sequence: TGTGCCAGCAGCCCGAAGAGCGGGCGGACCTACGAGCAGTACTTC. The encoded protein is CASSPKSGRTYEQYF.

The chain recombines TRBV29-1 with TRBJ2-5; perhaps TRBD2 as D (6 bases). The V and J ends lost 4 bases and 7 bases respectively, with 19 bases between them. Per the germline V gene, CDR1 is SQVTM and CDR2 is ANQGSEA. This CDR3 has 14 amino acids. The CDR3 loop is CSVVKSGPQGTQYF. Written as DNA, the CDR3 is TGCAGCGTTGTCAAAAGCGGGCCCCAGGGGACCCAGTACTTC.

The chain uses TRBV7-9 and TRBJ1-2; D possibly corresponds to TRBD1 (5 bases). Germline-derived CDR1 and CDR2 are SEHNR and FQNEAQ (reference sequence). The CDR3 is 16 residues long. With 5 bases removed from V and 8 bases from J, the gap between germline ends came to 24 bases. The CDR3 sequence: CASSAETGTPKGGYTF. The CDR3 nucleotides read TGTGCCAGCAGCGCCGAAACAGGAACCCCGAAAGGGGGCTACACCTTC.

This chain uses TRBV6-5 with TRBJ2-7; D might be TRBD1 (6 bases). The CDR3 is made up of 15 amino acids. Looked up from germline, CDR1 is MNHEY and CDR2 is SVGAGI. V dropped 5 bases and J dropped 2 bases, with 16 bases sitting between them. CDR3 protein: CASSPTGRQTYEQYF. CDR3 sequence (DNA): TGTGCCAGCAGTCCCACAGGGCGACAAACCTACGAGCAGTACTTC.

The CDR3 spells CASSPGQLNTEAFF. CDR3 coding DNA: TGTGCCAGCAGCCCAGGGCAGTTGAACACTGAAGCTTTCTTT. The chain recombines TRBV7-8 with TRBJ1-1; tentative D call: TRBD1 (5 bases). Germline loops: CDR1 SGHVS, CDR2 FQNEAQ. This CDR3 comprises 14 residues. Trimming removed 5 bases at V and 0 bases at J, with 10 bases between.

This clone was observed a handful of times. J is TRBJ1-2 and V is TRBV14, with a possible D match to TRBD1 (6 bases). V was shortened by 3 bases and J by 6 bases, with 17 bases between the two germline ends. The length of the CDR3 is 15 residues. CDR1 is SGHDN and CDR2 is FVKESK in the germline V gene. The CDR3 region has the DNA TGTGCCAGCAGCCAGCTCACAGGGATACGAAATGGCTACACCTTC. Protein: CASSQLTGIRNGYTF. Full variable domain (rest looked up from reference TRBV14 and TRBJ1-2): EAGVTQFPSHSVIEKGQTVTLRCDPISGHDNLYWYRRVMGKEIKFLLHFVKESKQDESGMPNNRFLAERTGGTYSTLKVQPAELEDSGVYFCASSQLTGIRNGYTFGSGTRLTVV.

This chain joins TRBV5-6 and TRBJ2-7; D gene ambiguous. This CDR3 region has 14 residues. Germline V lookup: CDR1 SGHDT, CDR2 YYEEEE. V lost 4 bases and J 0 bases, leaving 11 bases between the germline ends. DNA for the CDR3: TGTGCCAGCAGCGTCCCCGTCAGCTCCTACGAGCAGTACTTC. Translated, it gives CASSVPVSSYEQYF.

This chain uses TRBV7-8 with TRBJ2-5; the D is unclear. The germline V and J ends were trimmed by 5 bases and 7 bases, with 14 bases remaining between them. Germline V gene data show CDR1 as SGHVS and CDR2 as FQNEAQ. The CDR3 covers 13 residues. The CDR3 here is CASSANERSTQYF. Written as DNA, the CDR3 is TGTGCCAGCAGCGCCAATGAGCGATCGACCCAGTACTTC.

The chain combines TRBV27 with TRBJ2-7; 9 nucleotides line up with TRBD1. V shed 5 bases and J 4 bases; nucleotides not matched to a gene: 9. Germline lookup yields CDR1 MNHEY and CDR2 SMNVEV (reference sequence). CDR3 length: 15 residues. CDR3 in DNA: TGTGCCAGCAGTCCGTTTCCGGGACAGGGATACGAGCAGTACTTC. Its protein is CASSPFPGQGYEQYF.

The rearrangement joins TRBV12-5 to TRBJ2-7, with 14 bases aligning to TRBD2. There are 19 residues in the CDR3. V was pared by 5 bases and J by 4 bases, with 16 bases of the junction left unmatched. The V gene's germline CDR1 is LGHNT and CDR2 FRNRAP. DNA for the CDR3: TGTGCTAGTGGTACCCCTGAGACAGCGACTAGCGGGAGGGGGTACGAGCAGTACTTC. It translates to CASGTPETATSGRGYEQYF.

Turning to this clone: The junction and the germline gene differ at one end; a read error may be behind it. Other DNA sequences from this sample encode an identical CDR3 as well. This rearrangement joins TRBV5-1 to TRBJ2-1; tentatively, D is TRBD2 (6 bases). The CDR3 sequence is 13 residues long. Germline CDR1 SGHRS, CDR2 YFSETQ. The CDR3 is CASSFGGGNEQFF. The CDR3 coding sequence is TGCGCCAGCAGCTTCGGAGGAGGGAATGAACAGTTCTTC.